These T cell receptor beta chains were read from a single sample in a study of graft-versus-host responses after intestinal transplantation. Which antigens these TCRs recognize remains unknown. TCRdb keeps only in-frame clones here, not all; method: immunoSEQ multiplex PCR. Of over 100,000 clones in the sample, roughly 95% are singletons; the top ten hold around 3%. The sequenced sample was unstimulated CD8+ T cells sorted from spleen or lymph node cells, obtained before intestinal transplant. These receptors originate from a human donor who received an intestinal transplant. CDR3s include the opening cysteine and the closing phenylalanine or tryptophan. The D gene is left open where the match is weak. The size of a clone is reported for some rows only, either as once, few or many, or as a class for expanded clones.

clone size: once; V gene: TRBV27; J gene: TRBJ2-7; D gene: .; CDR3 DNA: TGTGCCAGCAGTTTAGGGGGATCCTACGAGCAGTACTTC; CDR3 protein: CASSLGGSYEQYF
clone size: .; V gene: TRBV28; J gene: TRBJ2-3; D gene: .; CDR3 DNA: TGTGCCAGCAGTTTAAGAGGAATGCGGACGCAGTATTTT; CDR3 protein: CASSLRGMRTQYF
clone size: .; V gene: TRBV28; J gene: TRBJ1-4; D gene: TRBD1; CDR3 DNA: TGTGCCAGCAGTTCACAGGGGCCCAATGAAAAACTGTTTTTT; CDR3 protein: CASSSQGPNEKLFF
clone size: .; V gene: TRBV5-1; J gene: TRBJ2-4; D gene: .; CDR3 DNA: TGCGCCAGCAGCTTATACAGGGCCCAGAAAAACATTCAGTACTTC; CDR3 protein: CASSLYRAQKNIQYF
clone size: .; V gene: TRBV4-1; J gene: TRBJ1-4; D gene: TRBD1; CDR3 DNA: TGCGCCAGCAGTGTTGGGACAGGAGTCTTCTCAACTAATGAAAAACTGTTTTTT; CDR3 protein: CASSVGTGVFSTNEKLFF
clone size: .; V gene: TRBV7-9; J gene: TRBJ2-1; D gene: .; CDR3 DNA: TGTGCCAGCAAGTGGGGAACTGAGCAGTTCTTC; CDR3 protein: CASKWGTEQFF
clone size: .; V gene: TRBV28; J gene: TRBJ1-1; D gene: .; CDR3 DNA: TGTGCCAGCAGTTTAAAGTTCAACACTGAAGCTTTCTTT; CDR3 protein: CASSLKFNTEAFF
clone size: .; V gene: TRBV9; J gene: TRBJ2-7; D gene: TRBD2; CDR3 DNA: TGTGCCAGCAGCCGAAGCAGAACAGCGGGGCTCTACGAGCAGTACTTC; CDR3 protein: CASSRSRTAGLYEQYF
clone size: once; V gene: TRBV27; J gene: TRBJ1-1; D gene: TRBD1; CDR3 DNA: TGTGCCAGCAGTCCTCTATGGCGGGACAGGGGGCCGAGTGAAGCTTTCTTT; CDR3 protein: CASSPLWRDRGPSEAFF
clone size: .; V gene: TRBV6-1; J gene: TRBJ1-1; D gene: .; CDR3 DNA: TGTGCCAGCAGTGAAGTTTCAAGGTGGTTCGGTGAAGCTTTCTTT; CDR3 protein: CASSEVSRWFGEAFF
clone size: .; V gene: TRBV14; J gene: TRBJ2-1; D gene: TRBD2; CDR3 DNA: TGTGCCAGCAGGGCCGGGACTAGCGGGGGCAATGAGCAGTTCTTC; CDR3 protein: CASRAGTSGGNEQFF
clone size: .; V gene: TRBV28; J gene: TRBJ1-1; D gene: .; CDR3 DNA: TGTGCCAGCAGCCACAGGGATTCCTCCCAGTCTAACACTGAAGCTTTCTTT; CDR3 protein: CASSHRDSSQSNTEAFF
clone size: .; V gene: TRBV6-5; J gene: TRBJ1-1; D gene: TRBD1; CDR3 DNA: TGTGCCAGCAGTCAGGGACAGGGGAACACTGAAGCTTTCTTT; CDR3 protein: CASSQGQGNTEAFF
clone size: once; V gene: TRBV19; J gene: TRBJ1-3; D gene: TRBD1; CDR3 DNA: TGTGCCAGTAGTTCGCGTCTGCTTTTAGGGACAGGCGGAAACACCATATATTTT; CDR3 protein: CASSSRLLLGTGGNTIYF
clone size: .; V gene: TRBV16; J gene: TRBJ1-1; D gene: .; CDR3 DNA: TGTGCCAGCAGCCCCCCGAGTCCGGTTGAAGCTTTCTTT; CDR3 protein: CASSPPSPVEAFF
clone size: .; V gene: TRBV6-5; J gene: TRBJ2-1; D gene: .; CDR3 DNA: TGTGCCAGCAGTTACTCAAGCGAGCAGTTCTTC; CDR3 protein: CASSYSSEQFF
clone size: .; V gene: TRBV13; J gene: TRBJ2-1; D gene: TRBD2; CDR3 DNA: TGTGCCAGCAGCGGGGGACTAGCGGGAGGCAATGAGCAGTTCTTC; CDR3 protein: CASSGGLAGGNEQFF
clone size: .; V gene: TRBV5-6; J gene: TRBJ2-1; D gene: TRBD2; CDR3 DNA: TGTGCCAGCGAACTAGCGGGAGGCTGGGGAGTCGATGAGCAGTTCTTC; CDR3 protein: CASELAGGWGVDEQFF
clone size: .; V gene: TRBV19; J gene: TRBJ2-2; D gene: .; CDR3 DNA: TGTGCCAGTAGTATCGACGGATTTAACACCGGGGAGCTGTTTTTT; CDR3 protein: CASSIDGFNTGELFF
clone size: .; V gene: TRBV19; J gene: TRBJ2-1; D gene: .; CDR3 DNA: TGTGCCAGTAGAAACCCCCCGTACAATGAGCAGTTCTTC; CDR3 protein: CASRNPPYNEQFF
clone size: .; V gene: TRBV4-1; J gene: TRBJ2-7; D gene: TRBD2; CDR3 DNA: TGCGCCAGCAGCCCGGGAGGAAACTACGAGCAGTACTTC; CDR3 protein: CASSPGGNYEQYF
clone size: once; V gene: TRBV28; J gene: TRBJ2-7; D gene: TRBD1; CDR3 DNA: TGCGCCAGCAGGGACAGAGAAAGAAACTACGAGCAGTACTTC; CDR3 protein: CASRDRERNYEQYF
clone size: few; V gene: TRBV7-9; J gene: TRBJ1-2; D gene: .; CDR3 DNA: TGTGCCAGCAGTTCCGCAGGGGTGGGCTATGGCTACACCTTC; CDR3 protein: CASSSAGVGYGYTF
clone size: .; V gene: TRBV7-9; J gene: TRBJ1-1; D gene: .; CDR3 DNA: TGTGCCAGCAGCCATTATAGGACAGCTGCTTTCTTT; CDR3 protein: CASSHYRTAAFF
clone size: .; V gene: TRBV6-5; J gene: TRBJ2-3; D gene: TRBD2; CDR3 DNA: TGTGCCAGCAGAGTCCTAGCGGGAGGGCCAGATACGCAGTATTTT; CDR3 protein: CASRVLAGGPDTQYF
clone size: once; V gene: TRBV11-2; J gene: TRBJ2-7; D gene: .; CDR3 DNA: TGTGCCAGCAGCTCAGGGACATCCTACGAGCAGTACTTC; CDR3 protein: CASSSGTSYEQYF
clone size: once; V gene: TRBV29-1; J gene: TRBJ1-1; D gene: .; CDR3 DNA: TGCAGCGTTGACGTAGGCACTGAAGCTTTCTTT; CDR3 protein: CSVDVGTEAFF
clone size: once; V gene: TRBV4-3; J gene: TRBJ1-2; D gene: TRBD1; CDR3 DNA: TGCGCCAGCAGCCGATTCGGACAGGGCCTCTATGGCTACACCTTC; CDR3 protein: CASSRFGQGLYGYTF
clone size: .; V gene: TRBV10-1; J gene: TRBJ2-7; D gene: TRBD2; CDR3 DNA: TGCGCCACCGGACTAGCGGGAGCTCCTTACTACGAGCAGTACTTC; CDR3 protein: CATGLAGAPYYEQYF
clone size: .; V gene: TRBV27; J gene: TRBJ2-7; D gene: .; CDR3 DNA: TGTGCCAGCAGTTTCCGGAGCTCCTACGAGCAGTACTTC; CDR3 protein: CASSFRSSYEQYF
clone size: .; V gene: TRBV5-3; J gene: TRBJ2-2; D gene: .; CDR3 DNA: TGTTCCAGACCCATTGACACCGGGGAGCTGTTTTTT; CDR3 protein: CSRPIDTGELFF
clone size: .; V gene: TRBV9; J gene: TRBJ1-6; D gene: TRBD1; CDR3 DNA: TGTGCCAGCAGCGAGGGGGCCCAGGGGGCACCCCTCCACTTT; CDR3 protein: CASSEGAQGAPLHF
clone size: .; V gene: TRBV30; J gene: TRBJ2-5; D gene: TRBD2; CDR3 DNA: TGTGCCTGGAGTACCCAATTAGCGGGAGGTCTGGAGACCCAGTACTTC; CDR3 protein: CAWSTQLAGGLETQYF
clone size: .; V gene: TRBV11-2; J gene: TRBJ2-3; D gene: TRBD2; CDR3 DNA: TGTGCCAGCAGCCGGGTTGAGGGACTAGCGGGAGAGGGAATGCAGTATTTT; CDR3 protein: CASSRVEGLAGEGMQYF
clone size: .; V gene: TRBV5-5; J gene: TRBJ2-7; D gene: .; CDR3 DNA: TGTGCCAGCAGCTTGGAATACGAGCAGTACTTC; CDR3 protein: CASSLEYEQYF
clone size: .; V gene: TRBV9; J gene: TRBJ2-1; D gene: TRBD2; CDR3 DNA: TGTGCCAGCAGCGTAGGGGTTAGCGGGTACGAGCAGTTCTTC; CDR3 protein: CASSVGVSGYEQFF
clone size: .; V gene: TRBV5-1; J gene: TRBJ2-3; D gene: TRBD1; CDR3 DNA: TGCGCCAGCAGCTTTCGACGGGACAGGGACACAGATACGCAGTATTTT; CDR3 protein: CASSFRRDRDTDTQYF
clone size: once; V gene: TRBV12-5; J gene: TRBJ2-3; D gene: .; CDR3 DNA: TGTGCTAGTGGTCTGAGTCCTAGGGATACGCAGTATTTT; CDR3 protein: CASGLSPRDTQYF
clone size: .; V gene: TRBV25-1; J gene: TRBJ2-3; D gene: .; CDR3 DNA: TGTGCCAGCTTTTACTCAGATACGCAGTATTTT; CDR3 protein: CASFYSDTQYF
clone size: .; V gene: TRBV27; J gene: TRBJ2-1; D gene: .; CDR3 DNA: TGTGCCAGCAGTGACCGAGGGAGGGGGCTTTACAATGAGCAGTTCTTC; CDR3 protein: CASSDRGRGLYNEQFF
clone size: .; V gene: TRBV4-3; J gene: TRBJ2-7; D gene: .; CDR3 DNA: TGCGCCAGCAGCCAAGATGGGGACTCAGCCTACGAGCAGTACTTC; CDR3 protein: CASSQDGDSAYEQYF
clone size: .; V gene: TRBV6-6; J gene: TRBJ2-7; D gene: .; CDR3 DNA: TGTGCCAGCAGACGTCTTCAGGGCTACGAGCAGTACTTC; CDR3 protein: CASRRLQGYEQYF
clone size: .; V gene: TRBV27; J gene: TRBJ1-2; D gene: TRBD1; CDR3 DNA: TGTGCCAGCAGTTCGTCCCCACGACAGGGGGCAAAAGGCTACACCTTC; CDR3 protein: CASSSSPRQGAKGYTF
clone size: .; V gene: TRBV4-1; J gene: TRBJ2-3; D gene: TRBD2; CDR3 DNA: TGCGCCAGCAGCCAGGGACTAGCGGGAGAGAATACGCAGTATTTT; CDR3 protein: CASSQGLAGENTQYF
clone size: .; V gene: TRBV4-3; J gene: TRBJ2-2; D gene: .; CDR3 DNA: TGCGCCAGCAGCCAAGCCCCCCGGGAGTACACCGGGGAGCTGTTTTTT; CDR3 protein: CASSQAPREYTGELFF
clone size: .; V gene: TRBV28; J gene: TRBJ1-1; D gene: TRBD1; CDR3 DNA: TGTGCCAGCAGTGTGGACAGGGACACTGAAGCTTTCTTT; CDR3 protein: CASSVDRDTEAFF
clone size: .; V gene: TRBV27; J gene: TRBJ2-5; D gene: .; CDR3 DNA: TGTGCCAGCAGCAAGGGGCCTAACTCACGGGCGGAGACCCAGTACTTC; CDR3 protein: CASSKGPNSRAETQYF
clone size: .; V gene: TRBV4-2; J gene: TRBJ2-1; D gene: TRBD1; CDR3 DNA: TGTGCCAGCAGCCAAAAAACAGGGGGATACTACAATGAGCAGTTCTTC; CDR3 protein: CASSQKTGGYYNEQFF
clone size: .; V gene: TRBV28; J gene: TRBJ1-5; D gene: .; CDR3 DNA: TGTGCCAGCAGGGGGCCTCTCAATAGCAATCAGCCCCAGCATTTT; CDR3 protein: CASRGPLNSNQPQHF
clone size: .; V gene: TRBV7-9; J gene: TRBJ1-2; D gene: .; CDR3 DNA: TGTGCCAGCAGCTCCTCGGGACTGTCTCGCTATGGCTACACCTTC; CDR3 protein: CASSSSGLSRYGYTF
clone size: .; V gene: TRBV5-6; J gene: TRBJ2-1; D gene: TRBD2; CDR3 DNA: TGTGCCAGCAGCTTGGATCGGCGGGAGGGACCCTACAATGAGCAGTTCTTC; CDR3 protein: CASSLDRREGPYNEQFF
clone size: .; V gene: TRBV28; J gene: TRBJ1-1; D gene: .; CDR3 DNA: TGTGCCAGCAGCCCCCTTTTGGGCACTGAAGCTTTCTTT; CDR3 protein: CASSPLLGTEAFF
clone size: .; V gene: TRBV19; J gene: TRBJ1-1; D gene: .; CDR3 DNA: TGTGCCAGTAGTATTCGGACAAGAACTGAAGCTTTCTTT; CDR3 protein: CASSIRTRTEAFF
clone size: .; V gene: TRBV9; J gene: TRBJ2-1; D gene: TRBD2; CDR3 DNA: TGTGCCAGCAGCGTAGCTCTAGCGGGAGTTGTAAATGAGCAGTTCTTC; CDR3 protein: CASSVALAGVVNEQFF
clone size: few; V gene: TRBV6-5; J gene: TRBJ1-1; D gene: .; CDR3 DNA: TGTGCCAGCAGTTACCTCCCCGGGGGGGAAGCTTTCTTT; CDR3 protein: CASSYLPGGEAFF
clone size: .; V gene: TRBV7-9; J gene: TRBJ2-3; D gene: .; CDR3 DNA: TGTGCCAGCTCCGTGGTGGGAGAGGCAGATACGCAGTATTTT; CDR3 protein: CASSVVGEADTQYF
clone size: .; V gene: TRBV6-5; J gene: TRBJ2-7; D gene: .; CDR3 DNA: TGTGCCAGCAGTTATTCAGGGGACCCCTCCTACGAGCAGTACTTC; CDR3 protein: CASSYSGDPSYEQYF
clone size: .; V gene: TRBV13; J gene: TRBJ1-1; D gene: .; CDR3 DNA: TGTGCCAGCGTGGGCGATCTGAACACTGAAGCTTTCTTT; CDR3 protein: CASVGDLNTEAFF
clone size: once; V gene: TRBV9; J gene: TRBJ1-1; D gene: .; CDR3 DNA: TGTGCCAGCAGCACAGAAGACACTGAAGCTTTCTTT; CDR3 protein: CASSTEDTEAFF